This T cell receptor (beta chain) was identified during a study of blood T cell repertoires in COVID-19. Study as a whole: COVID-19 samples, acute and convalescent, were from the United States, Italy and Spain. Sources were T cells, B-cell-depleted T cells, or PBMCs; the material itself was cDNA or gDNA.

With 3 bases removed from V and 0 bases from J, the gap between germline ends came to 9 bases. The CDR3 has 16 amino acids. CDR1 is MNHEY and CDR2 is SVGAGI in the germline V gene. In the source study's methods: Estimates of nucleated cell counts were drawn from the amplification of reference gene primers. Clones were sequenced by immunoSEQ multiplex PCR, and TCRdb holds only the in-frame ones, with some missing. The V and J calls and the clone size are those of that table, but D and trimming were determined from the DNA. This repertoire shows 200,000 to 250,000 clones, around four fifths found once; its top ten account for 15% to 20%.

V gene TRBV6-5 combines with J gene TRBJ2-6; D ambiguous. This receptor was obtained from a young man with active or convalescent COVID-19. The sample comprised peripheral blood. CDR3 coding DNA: TGTGCCAGCAGTTATGACACTTTCTCTGGGGCCAACGTCCTGACTTTC. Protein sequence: CASSYDTFSGANVLTF.